This T cell receptor beta chain was retrieved from a study of blood T cell repertoires in COVID-19. Generated by immunoSEQ multiplex PCR, the TCRdb table keeps only in-frame clones and is missing some. Of tens of thousands of clones in the sample, 80% to 85% were seen once. The CDR3 is 14 amino acids. Germline CDR1 is SQVTM and CDR2 is ANQGSEA. V dropped 4 bases and J dropped 4; count of bases not matched to a gene: 6. This TCR was sampled from a human donor in a cohort sampled during active COVID-19. What was sequenced was peripheral blood. The chain is built from TRBV29-1 and TRBJ2-1; 8 nucleotides match TRBD1. Written as DNA, the CDR3 is TGCAGCGTTGCCCGTGGGACAGGTTACAATGAGCAGTTCTTC. Amino acids: CSVARGTGYNEQFF.